A selection of T cell receptor beta chains follows, all from one sample in a study of blood T cells in healthy people across ages. TCRdb reprocessed the 5' RACE reads with MiXCR, giving one entry per CDR3 protein. The sample records about 1.8 million distinct CDR3 sequences, about 49% being singletons. The sequenced sample consisted of blood. The receptors stem from a woman aged 35 to 49 in good health. The CDR3 runs from the conserved cysteine through the conserved F or W. The order of the fields is CDR3 protein, CDR3 DNA, D gene, J gene, clone size, V gene. D genes are given only for firm matches. Size tells how often a clone was seen (once, few, many) or the class of an expanded clone, and some rows leave it out.

CDR3 protein: CASSPSVGLSSGANVLTF
CDR3 DNA: TGTGCCAGCAGCCCGAGCGTGGGCCTTAGCTCTGGGGCCAACGTCCTGACTTTC
D gene: .
J gene: TRBJ2-6
clone size: once
V gene: TRBV11-2

CDR3 protein: CASSFSSPTTNEKLFF
CDR3 DNA: TGTGCCAGCAGCTTCAGCAGTCCGACAACTAATGAAAAACTGTTTTTT
D gene: .
J gene: TRBJ1-4
clone size: .
V gene: TRBV7-2

CDR3 protein: CSARDQTAGVVTDTQYF
CDR3 DNA: TGCAGTGCTAGAGATCAAACTGCGGGGGTAGTAACAGATACGCAGTATTTT
D gene: TRBD2
J gene: TRBJ2-3
clone size: few
V gene: TRBV20-1

CDR3 protein: CSVEETQFSIGREQYF
CDR3 DNA: TGCAGCGTTGAAGAGACACAGTTCTCTATCGGTCGTGAGCAGTACTTC
D gene: .
J gene: TRBJ2-4
clone size: .
V gene: TRBV29-1

CDR3 protein: CSALAGGRPYEQYF
CDR3 DNA: TGCAGTGCGTTAGCGGGGGGGCGCCCCTACGAGCAGTACTTC
D gene: TRBD2
J gene: TRBJ2-7
clone size: .
V gene: TRBV20-1

CDR3 protein: CASTRGGLYGYTF
CDR3 DNA: TGTGCCAGCACCCGGGGGGGGCTCTATGGCTACACCTTC
D gene: .
J gene: TRBJ1-2
clone size: few
V gene: TRBV9

CDR3 protein: CASSHYRGSPDTQYF
CDR3 DNA: TGTGCCAGCAGCCATTACAGGGGTAGCCCAGATACGCAGTATTTT
D gene: TRBD1
J gene: TRBJ2-3
clone size: .
V gene: TRBV7-2

CDR3 protein: CASTLAGGRYNGELFF
CDR3 DNA: TGTGCCAGCACTTTAGCGGGGGGGCGTTACAACGGGGAGCTGTTTTTT
D gene: TRBD2
J gene: TRBJ2-2
clone size: .
V gene: TRBV7-2

CDR3 protein: CSVEGAKDGAYEQYF
CDR3 DNA: TGCAGCGTCGAGGGGGCCAAGGACGGCGCCTACGAGCAGTACTTC
D gene: TRBD1
J gene: TRBJ2-7
clone size: few
V gene: TRBV29-1

CDR3 protein: CASSQGAGRPPLHF
CDR3 DNA: TGTGCCAGCAGCCAGGGGGCTGGGAGGCCGCCCCTCCACTTT
D gene: TRBD1
J gene: TRBJ1-6
clone size: .
V gene: TRBV5-5

CDR3 protein: CASSLLLGRATTSTDTQYF
CDR3 DNA: TGTGCCAGCAGCCTCCTTCTGGGACGGGCAACTACTAGCACAGATACGCAGTATTTT
D gene: .
J gene: TRBJ2-3
clone size: .
V gene: TRBV7-8

CDR3 protein: CASSMKPGETQYF
CDR3 DNA: TGTGCCAGCAGTATGAAACCCGGGGAGACCCAGTACTTC
D gene: .
J gene: TRBJ2-5
clone size: few
V gene: TRBV2

CDR3 protein: CASSLSRWDYEQYF
CDR3 DNA: TGTGCCAGCAGTTTATCAAGATGGGACTACGAGCAGTACTTC
D gene: .
J gene: TRBJ2-7
clone size: few
V gene: TRBV27

CDR3 protein: CASSLTGQGTKNIQYF
CDR3 DNA: TGTGCCAGCAGCTTAACGGGACAGGGGACCAAAAACATTCAGTACTTC
D gene: TRBD1
J gene: TRBJ2-4
clone size: few
V gene: TRBV7-3

CDR3 protein: CASSLWTPTLAGGDNEQFF
CDR3 DNA: TGTGCCAGCAGCTTATGGACCCCGACCCTAGCGGGGGGGGACAATGAGCAGTTCTTC
D gene: TRBD2
J gene: TRBJ2-1
clone size: .
V gene: TRBV7-6

CDR3 protein: CASSQASGGARTDTQYF
CDR3 DNA: TGCGCCAGCAGCCAAGCCAGCGGGGGGGCCCGCACAGATACGCAGTATTTT
D gene: TRBD2
J gene: TRBJ2-3
clone size: .
V gene: TRBV4-1

CDR3 protein: CSVESDNPKNIQYF
CDR3 DNA: TGCAGCGTTGAGTCGGACAATCCCAAAAACATTCAGTACTTC
D gene: .
J gene: TRBJ2-4
clone size: many
V gene: TRBV29-1

CDR3 protein: CASSRPRAPNSYNEQYF
CDR3 DNA: TGTGCCAGCAGTAGGCCTAGAGCCCCAAATTCCTACAATGAGCAGTACTTC
D gene: .
J gene: TRBJ2-7
clone size: .
V gene: TRBV2

CDR3 protein: CASREEGQPQHF
CDR3 DNA: TGTGCCAGCAGGGAAGAAGGGCAGCCCCAGCATTTT
D gene: .
J gene: TRBJ1-5
clone size: .
V gene: TRBV28

CDR3 protein: CSALPPGTGIYDNIQYF
CDR3 DNA: TGCAGTGCTCTACCTCCCGGGACAGGGATATATGATAACATTCAGTACTTC
D gene: TRBD1
J gene: TRBJ2-4
clone size: few
V gene: TRBV20-1

CDR3 protein: CASSYLAGGLSTDTQYF
CDR3 DNA: TGTGCCAGCAGCTACCTAGCGGGGGGCCTTAGCACAGATACGCAGTATTTT
D gene: TRBD2
J gene: TRBJ2-3
clone size: .
V gene: TRBV6-2/TRBV6-3

CDR3 protein: CASTKRGIAGDYEQYF
CDR3 DNA: TGTGCCAGCACCAAAAGGGGGATAGCGGGGGACTACGAGCAGTACTTC
D gene: TRBD2
J gene: TRBJ2-7
clone size: .
V gene: TRBV12-3/TRBV12-4

CDR3 protein: CASSTPGIRDREYGYTF
CDR3 DNA: TGTGCCAGCAGCACACCAGGGATCCGGGACAGGGAGTATGGCTACACCTTC
D gene: TRBD1
J gene: TRBJ1-2
clone size: .
V gene: TRBV9

CDR3 protein: CASSQGTGLAINIQYF
CDR3 DNA: TGCGCCAGCAGCCAAGGCACCGGACTAGCGATAAACATTCAGTACTTC
D gene: TRBD2
J gene: TRBJ2-4
clone size: few
V gene: TRBV4-3

CDR3 protein: CASSQWLEAPTQYF
CDR3 DNA: TGTGCCAGCAGCCAATGGCTGGAAGCCCCGACCCAGTACTTC
D gene: .
J gene: TRBJ2-5
clone size: .
V gene: TRBV14

CDR3 protein: CASSPGTGYSEQFF
CDR3 DNA: TGTGCCAGCTCACCCGGGACAGGTTATAGTGAGCAGTTCTTC
D gene: TRBD1
J gene: TRBJ2-1
clone size: .
V gene: TRBV18

CDR3 protein: CASSQLLAGTDTQYF
CDR3 DNA: TGTGCCAGCAGCCAGCTACTAGCGGGTACAGATACGCAGTATTTT
D gene: TRBD2
J gene: TRBJ2-3
clone size: few
V gene: TRBV4-2

CDR3 protein: CSSSLVLDTQYF
CDR3 DNA: TGTTCCAGCAGCTTAGTGTTAGATACGCAGTATTTT
D gene: .
J gene: TRBJ2-3
clone size: .
V gene: TRBV7-9

CDR3 protein: CASRGINLHEQFF
CDR3 DNA: TGTGCCAGCCGTGGGATAAACCTACATGAGCAGTTCTTC
D gene: .
J gene: TRBJ2-1
clone size: few
V gene: TRBV11-2

CDR3 protein: CASSPGQGQLYTQYF
CDR3 DNA: TGCGCCAGCAGCCCGGGACAGGGGCAGTTATATACGCAGTATTTT
D gene: TRBD1
J gene: TRBJ2-3
clone size: few
V gene: TRBV4-3

CDR3 protein: CASRNWDRGPTDTQYF
CDR3 DNA: TGTGCCAGCAGGAATTGGGACAGGGGACCTACAGATACGCAGTATTTT
D gene: TRBD1
J gene: TRBJ2-3
clone size: .
V gene: TRBV6-6

CDR3 protein: CSARDHGPRRDQPQHF
CDR3 DNA: TGCAGTGCTAGAGACCACGGGCCCCGCCGGGATCAGCCCCAGCATTTT
D gene: .
J gene: TRBJ1-5
clone size: few
V gene: TRBV20-1